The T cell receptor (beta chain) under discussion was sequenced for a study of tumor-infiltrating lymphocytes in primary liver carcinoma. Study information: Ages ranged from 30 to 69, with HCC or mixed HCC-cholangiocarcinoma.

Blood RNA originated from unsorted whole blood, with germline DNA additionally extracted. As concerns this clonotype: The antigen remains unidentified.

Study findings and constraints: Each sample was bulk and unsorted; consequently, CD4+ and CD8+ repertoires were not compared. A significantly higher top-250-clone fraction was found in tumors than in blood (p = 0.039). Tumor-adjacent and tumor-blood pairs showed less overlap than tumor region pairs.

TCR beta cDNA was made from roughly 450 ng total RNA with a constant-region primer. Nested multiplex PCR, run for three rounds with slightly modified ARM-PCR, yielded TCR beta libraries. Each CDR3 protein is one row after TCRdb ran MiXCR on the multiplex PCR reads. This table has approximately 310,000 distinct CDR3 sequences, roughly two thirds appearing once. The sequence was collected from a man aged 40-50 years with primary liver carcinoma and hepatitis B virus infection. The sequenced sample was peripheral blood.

Here the CDR3 DNA reads TGCAGCACGACTAGCGGGATTGCGGTAGATACGCAGTATTTT. This gives the protein CSTTSGIAVDTQYF. This chain joins TRBV20-1 and TRBJ2-3, with 11 positions matching TRBD2. CDR3 length: 14 amino acids. The germline V gene encodes CDR1 DFQATT and CDR2 SNEGSKA (reference sequence).